A selection of T cell receptor beta chains follows, all from one sample in a study of blood T cells in healthy people across ages. A single record per CDR3 protein comes from TCRdb applying MiXCR to the 5' RACE reads. The sample lists around 940,000 distinct CDR3 sequences, roughly 51% seen once, with over 20% in the top ten. Sequencing used blood. The receptors were gathered from a woman aged 55-69 years in good health. CDR3s include the opening cysteine and the closing phenylalanine or tryptophan. The D gene is left open where the match is weak. A clone size is listed for some rows: how often the clone was seen (once, few, many), or a class if it is expanded.

>TRBJ2-7|NA|TRBV6-2/TRBV6-3|few
TGTGCCAGCAGTTACAGGAGGAGCTCCTACGAGCAGTACTTC
CASSYRRSSYEQYF
>TRBJ2-3|TRBD2|TRBV20-1|once
TGCAGTGCTAGAGATGATAGGACGGCGGGAGGGTTCTACACAGATACGCAGTATTTT
CSARDDRTAGGFYTDTQYF
>TRBJ2-7|NA|TRBV5-1|few
TGCGCCAGCAGCTTTATTACCGGGGGCTACGAGCAGTACTTC
CASSFITGGYEQYF
>TRBJ1-2|TRBD1|TRBV4-1|NA
TGCGCCAGCAGGTCACAGGGGCCCCGGGCCTATGGCTACACCTTC
CASRSQGPRAYGYTF
>TRBJ2-7|NA|TRBV6-1|NA
TGTGCCAGCAGTGAAGCGGCAGGAGAGCAGTACTTC
CASSEAAGEQYF
>TRBJ1-4|NA|TRBV28|NA
TGTGCCAGCAGTGCTAGGGGTGCTGCAACTAATGAAAAACTGTTTTTT
CASSARGAATNEKLFF
>TRBJ2-1|TRBD2|TRBV20-1|NA
TGCAGTGCTAGAGATCTTGAGCGGGAGGTGAGGTATTCCTACAATGAGCAGTTCTTC
CSARDLEREVRYSYNEQFF
>TRBJ2-2|TRBD2|TRBV28|NA
TGTGCCAGCAGCCTAGCGGGAGGGCCCCGATGGGAGCTGTTTTTT
CASSLAGGPRWELFF
>TRBJ2-5|TRBD2|TRBV11-2|NA
TGTGCCAGCAGACAATCCACCGGGACTACTGTTCGAGAGACCCAGTACTTC
CASRQSTGTTVRETQYF
>TRBJ1-2|NA|TRBV6-1|NA
TGTGCCAGCACTCCTGGACTGAGCAGGGGCTACACCTTC
CASTPGLSRGYTF
>TRBJ2-7|NA|TRBV7-2|NA
TGTGCCAGCAGCCGAGAGGGGGTTAGTTACAATGAGCAGTACTTC
CASSREGVSYNEQYF
>TRBJ2-2|TRBD1|TRBV7-2|NA
TGTGCCAGCAGCCAGCCGGGACAGGGGACCGGGGAGCTGTTTTTT
CASSQPGQGTGELFF
>TRBJ2-6|NA|TRBV7-3|NA
TGTGCCAGCAGCTTAACCTCGGGGGCGCTTATTGGGGCCAACGTCCTGACTTTC
CASSLTSGALIGANVLTF
>TRBJ2-3|TRBD2|TRBV2|NA
TGTGCCAGCAGTAGCGGGGAGGAGACAGGCACAGATACGCAGTATTTT
CASSSGEETGTDTQYF
>TRBJ2-2|NA|TRBV2|NA
TGTGCCACCCACCGGGACAATGGCGGGGAGCTGTTTTTT
CATHRDNGGELFF
>TRBJ2-7|TRBD2|TRBV10-3|NA
TGTGCCATCAGTGTGGAGCGGGACGGGTGCGAGCAGTACTTC
CAISVERDGCEQYF
>TRBJ2-4|NA|TRBV28|NA
TGTGCCAGCAGTCCGAGAACGCTAGCCAAAAACATTCAGTACTTC
CASSPRTLAKNIQYF
>TRBJ2-1|NA|TRBV20-1|NA
TGCAGTGCTAGAGACATCGGCATCGGAAATGAGCAGTTCTTC
CSARDIGIGNEQFF
>TRBJ2-7|NA|TRBV24-1|NA
TGTGCCACCAGTGAAGCGCAAAGCTCCTACGAGCAGTACTTC
CATSEAQSSYEQYF
>TRBJ2-5|TRBD1|TRBV6-5|NA
TGTGCCAGCAGTTTGGGACAGGGCCGGGGGACCCAGTACTTC
CASSLGQGRGTQYF
>TRBJ2-7|NA|TRBV28|NA
TGTGCCAGCAGTTTTCCCAGCCTCAGCTCCTACGAGCAGTACTTC
CASSFPSLSSYEQYF
>TRBJ1-5|NA|TRBV6-5|NA
TGTGCCAGCGCACGCGGGGTAAATCAGCCCCAGCATTTT
CASARGVNQPQHF
>TRBJ2-1|TRBD2|TRBV4-1|few
TGCGCCAGCAGCCCGGAGATAGCGGGAGGTTTGAATGAGCAGTTCTTC
CASSPEIAGGLNEQFF
>TRBJ2-7|NA|TRBV30|few
TGTGCCTGGAGCTTCGGGACACCATCCTACGAGCAGTACTTC
CAWSFGTPSYEQYF
>TRBJ1-1|TRBD1|TRBV6-2/TRBV6-3|few
TGTGCCAGCAGGGCAACAGGGGGAAAGGGCACTGAAGCTTTCTTT
CASRATGGKGTEAFF
>TRBJ2-5|TRBD1|TRBV28|NA
TGTGCCAGCAGTTGGGACAGGGGGCGAGAGACCCAGTACTTC
CASSWDRGRETQYF
>TRBJ1-1|TRBD1|TRBV29-1|NA
TGCAGCGCAAGACTGGGACAGGCAAGCATGAACACTGAAGCTTTCTTT
CSARLGQASMNTEAFF
>TRBJ2-1|NA|TRBV12-3/TRBV12-4|NA
TGTGCCAGCAGCTTCTCTTTACTAGCAGAATACAATGAGCAGTTCTTC
CASSFSLLAEYNEQFF